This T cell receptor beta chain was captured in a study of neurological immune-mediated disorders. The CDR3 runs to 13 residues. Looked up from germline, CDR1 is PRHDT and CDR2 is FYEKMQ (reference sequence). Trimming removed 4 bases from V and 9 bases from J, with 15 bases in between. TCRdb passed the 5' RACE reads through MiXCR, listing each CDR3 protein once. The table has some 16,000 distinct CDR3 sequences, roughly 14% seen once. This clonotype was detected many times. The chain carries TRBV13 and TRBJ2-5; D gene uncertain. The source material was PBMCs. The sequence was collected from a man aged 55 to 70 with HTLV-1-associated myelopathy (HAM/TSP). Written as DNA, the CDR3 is TGTGCCAGCAGCTCGGACGAACAGAGAGCCCAGTACTTC. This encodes CASSSDEQRAQYF.